This passage covers 32 T cell receptor beta chains from one sample sequenced in a study of identical twins (dated by TCRdb to 2015 to 2016). Receptors were amplified or captured by 5' RACE. Sequencing relied on an Illumina HiSeq 2000. TCRdb handled the public reads itself, with Q25 trimming in fastp and clone calling in MiXCR, and kept productive beta chains. Rows with a matching CDR3 protein are joined into one entry that keeps the most common DNA and genes. For this sample the table gives 200,000 to 300,000 distinct CDR3 sequences, of which roughly 13% were detected only once. About 3.9% of the sample goes to the ten largest clones. These same records also appear under a second study, on yellow fever vaccine responses in identical twins.

Sequencing used memory (CD45RO+) T cells sorted from blood. Read against the paper, the sample's cell subset or site label means: CD45RO+ enriched T cells. Source of these receptors: a woman under 30 in good health.

This chain joins TRBV5-1 and TRBJ2-1; D possibly uses TRBD1 or TRBD2 (5 bases each). The CDR3 loop spans 15 amino acids. CDR1 and CDR2 (germline): SGHRS, YFSETQ. V was cut by 1 base and J by 8 bases, with 16 bases left in between. Here the CDR3 reads CASSLKGPEIHEQFF. The CDR3 DNA reads as TGCGCCAGCAGCTTGAAGGGACCCGAGATCCATGAGCAGTTCTTC.

There are many counts of this clonotype. The V gene is TRBV29-1, the J gene TRBJ2-7; a weak D match, TRBD2 (5 bases). This CDR3 region has 13 residues. The V end was cut by 4 bases, the J end by 4 bases, with 14 bases between. The germline gives CDR1 SQVTM, CDR2 ANQGSEA. CDR3 bases: TGCAGCGTTGGCCGAGGGAGAGGGTACGAGCAGTACTTC. Amino acids: CSVGRGRGYEQYF.

This sequence joins TRBV4-2 and TRBJ2-3; the D is unclear. The ends were cut back, 7 bases at V and 0 bases at J, with 8 bases in the middle. The germline gives CDR1 LGHNA, CDR2 YNFKEQ. This CDR3 contains 13 residues. This CDR3 reads CASTLVSTDTQYF. The CDR3 region has the DNA TGTGCCAGCACCCTTGTAAGCACAGATACGCAGTATTTT.

This clonotype was counted ten times or more. V is TRBV4-3 and J is TRBJ2-1, with TRBD2 identical over 12 bases. V dropped 4 bases and J dropped 7; count of bases not matched to a gene: 5. Germline CDR1 and CDR2: LGHNA and YSLEER. The CDR3 extends over 15 amino acids. In DNA, the CDR3 is TGCGCCAGCAGCCGGGGACTAGCGGGTGAGAATGAGCAGTTCTTC. It is translated as CASSRGLAGENEQFF.

The chain links TRBV11-3 to TRBJ2-3; D gene ambiguous. The CDR3 consists of 14 residues. Germline V gene data show CDR1 as SGHNT and CDR2 as YENEEA. V shed 1 base and J shed 8 bases, with 13 bases lying between them. The CDR3 sequence is CASSLAASSGTQYF. The CDR3 region has the DNA TGTGCCAGCAGCTTAGCCGCGTCCTCTGGTACGCAGTATTTT.

This sequence joins TRBV6-1 and TRBJ1-1; a weak D match, TRBD1 (5 bases). Trimming removed 7 bases from V and 2 bases from J, with 11 bases in between. CDR3 length: 13 residues. Germline V lookup: CDR1 MNHNS, CDR2 SASEGT. CDR3 loop: CASIKGLNTEAFF. The CDR3 DNA reads as TGTGCCAGCATAAAGGGGCTCAACACTGAAGCTTTCTTT.

The J gene is TRBJ2-3, the V gene TRBV7-3; D remains ambiguous. This CDR3 has 14 residues. V was trimmed by 0 bases and J by 3 bases, leaving 7 bases between them. Germline assignment: CDR1 SGHTA and CDR2 FQGTGA. In nucleotides, the CDR3 is TGTGCCAGCAGCTTAACGGCGGAAACAGATACGCAGTATTTT. Translated: CASSLTAETDTQYF.

This clonotype was seen more than once but under ten times. The chain couples TRBV2 to TRBJ1-6, with D unresolved. The CDR3 contains 13 residues. Trimming left V 7 bases short and J 10 bases short, with 14 bases between. Looked up from germline, CDR1 is SNHLY and CDR2 is FYNNEI. CDR3 amino acids: CASMRQEKSPLHF. Here the CDR3 DNA reads TGTGCCAGCATGAGGCAGGAGAAATCACCCCTCCACTTT.

Many counts were recorded for this clonotype. The chain recombines TRBV5-5 with TRBJ2-3; D unresolved. Germline loops: CDR1 SGHKS, CDR2 YYEKEE (reference sequence). V dropped 2 bases and J dropped 2 bases, with 3 bases sitting between them. The length of the CDR3 is 12 residues. The DNA of the CDR3 is TGTGCCAGCAGCTTTACCACAGATACGCAGTATTTT. It encodes CASSFTTDTQYF.

The V gene is TRBV11-2, the J gene TRBJ2-7; 8 bases line up with TRBD1. Trimming at V came to 4 bases and at J to 3 bases, leaving 8 bases not matched to a gene. This CDR3 region has 15 residues. The germline V gene encodes CDR1 SGHAT and CDR2 FQNNGV. The CDR3 loop is CASSSSPGQGYEQYF. CDR3 nucleotides: TGTGCCAGCAGCTCATCCCCAGGACAGGGCTACGAGCAGTACTTC.

This chain uses TRBV11-2 with TRBJ2-7, with TRBD2 identical over 7 bases. The trim removed 1 base at V and 3 bases at J, leaving 9 bases unmatched. The CDR3 runs to 16 residues. From germline, CDR1 is SGHAT and CDR2 FQNNGV. The chain's CDR3 is CASSLVPGGSYYEQYF. The CDR3 nucleotides are TGTGCCAGCAGCTTAGTTCCGGGAGGATCTTACTACGAGCAGTACTTC.

This CDR3 is CASSLGGGLGTQYF. As DNA, the CDR3 is TGCGCCAGCAGCTTGGGTGGCGGTCTCGGGACCCAGTACTTC. The rearrangement links TRBV5-1 to TRBJ2-5; D remains unclear. The CDR3 consists of 14 residues. Germline V gives CDR1 SGHRS, CDR2 YFSETQ. Trimming left V 0 bases short and J 7 bases short, with 13 bases between.

This chain connects TRBV28 to TRBJ2-1, with 7 bases fitting TRBD2. V lost 5 bases to trimming and J lost 10 bases; unmatched junction nucleotides: 8. Germline V lookup: CDR1 MDHEN, CDR2 SYDVKM. The CDR3 consists of 13 residues. In DNA, the CDR3 is TGTGCCAGCAGTCCCCGGAAAGCGGGAGAGCAGTTCTTC. It translates to CASSPRKAGEQFF.

This clonotype was observed a handful of times. J is TRBJ1-1 and V is TRBV7-2; tentatively, D is TRBD1 (6 bases). The CDR3 totals 13 residues. V was clipped by 6 bases and J by 5 bases, with 13 bases between them. Looked up from germline, CDR1 is SGHTA and CDR2 is FQGNSA. In DNA, the CDR3 is TGTGCCAGCAGGCTGGGCAGGGGAACTGAAGCTTTCTTT. This codes for CASRLGRGTEAFF.

The chain combines TRBV20-1 with TRBJ1-6; D gene unclear. Deletions cut 2 bases from V and 6 bases from J, with 14 bases between. The CDR3 is 15 residues long. Germline CDR1 and CDR2: DFQATT and SNEGSKA (reference sequence). The CDR3 region has the DNA TGCAGTGCTAGACCCTCCTCAGGAGCTAATTCACCCCTCCACTTT. Residues: CSARPSSGANSPLHF.

The genes are TRBV7-9 and TRBJ1-3; D may be TRBD1 (6 bases). The CDR3 loop spans 14 amino acids. In germline, CDR1 is SEHNR, CDR2 FQNEAQ (reference sequence). V gave up 2 bases and J gave up 6 bases, with 11 bases separating them. The CDR3 loop reads CASSLTGAENTIYF. CDR3 coding DNA: TGTGCCAGCAGCTTAACGGGGGCTGAAAACACCATATATTTT. Based on the CDR3 plus reference TRBV7-9 and TRBJ1-3, the full variable domain is DTGVSQNPRHKITKRGQNVTFRCDPISEHNRLYWYRQTLGQGPEFLTYFQNEAQLEKSRLLSDRFSAERPKGSFSTLEIQRTEQGDSAMYLCASSLTGAENTIYFGEGSWLTVV.

Many counts were recorded for this clonotype. V gene TRBV29-1 combines with J gene TRBJ2-3; 7 bases match TRBD2. CDR3 length: 16 residues. Losses at the gene ends were 6 bases for V and 1 base for J; bases not matched to a gene: 13. The germline gives CDR1 SQVTM, CDR2 ANQGSEA. The CDR3 here is CSVRQPIAGGTDTQYF. The CDR3 nucleotides read TGCAGCGTACGTCAGCCCATAGCGGGTGGCACAGATACGCAGTATTTT.

The table lists this clonotype with a few counts. V is TRBV7-8 and J is TRBJ2-7; possible D gene TRBD1, 5 bases. This CDR3 has 14 residues. V lost 1 base and J lost 3, with 10 bases in between. Germline-derived CDR1 and CDR2 are SGHVS and FQNEAQ. This CDR3 is CASSLDLGDYEQYF. The CDR3 nucleotides read TGTGCCAGCAGCTTAGATTTAGGGGACTACGAGCAGTACTTC.

The sample holds a few counts of this clonotype. The chain couples TRBV7-3 to TRBJ2-1; 9 positions match TRBD1. CDR1 is SGHTA and CDR2 is FQGTGA in the germline V gene. The V segment lost 4 bases and the J segment 7 bases; nucleotides outside the gene matches: 8. The CDR3 is 15 amino acids. CDR3 sequence (DNA): TGTGCCAGCAGCTCACAGGGGGCGCGAGGTAATGAGCAGTTCTTC. It yields the protein CASSSQGARGNEQFF.

This clonotype has more than one count but fewer than ten. V is TRBV9 and J is TRBJ2-1, with 7 bases fitting TRBD1. Germline V CDR1 and CDR2: SGDLS, YYNGEE. V was clipped by 3 bases and J by 0 bases; unmatched bases: 3. The CDR3 has 15 residues. Written as DNA, the CDR3 is TGTGCCAGCAGCGAGACAGGGAGCTCCTACAATGAGCAGTTCTTC. Residues: CASSETGSSYNEQFF.

This clonotype was recorded many times. This chain connects TRBV5-1 to TRBJ2-7; 9 bases are shared with TRBD2. There are 15 residues in the CDR3. The germline gives CDR1 SGHRS, CDR2 YFSETQ. Losses at the gene ends were 0 bases for V and 3 bases for J; bases not matched to a gene: 4. The CDR3 here is CASSLGGTSNYEQYF. CDR3 in DNA: TGCGCCAGCAGCTTGGGGGGGACTAGCAACTACGAGCAGTACTTC.

The V gene is TRBV7-2, the J gene TRBJ2-2; 7 positions agree with TRBD1. The CDR3 is 16 amino acids. J gave up 3 bases and V 3 bases, and 7 bases lay outside the gene matches. Germline CDR1 is SGHTA and CDR2 is FQGNSA. The CDR3 coding sequence is TGTACCAGCAGCTTTAACCCCGGGACAGACACCGGGGAGCTGTTTTTT. It is translated as CTSSFNPGTDTGELFF.

This clonotype showed up just a few times. V and J are TRBV9 and TRBJ2-1; 9 positions agree with TRBD1. With 0 bases clipped from V and 9 bases from J, the junction kept 10 bases outside the gene matches. Germline values: CDR1 SGDLS, CDR2 YYNGEE. The CDR3 covers 16 residues. The CDR3 DNA is TGTGCCAGCAGCGTAGTGGGACAGGGAGCTGGGGGTGAGCAGTTCTTC. As protein: CASSVVGQGAGGEQFF.

This chain connects TRBV6-2 or TRBV6-3 to TRBJ2-5; D is possibly TRBD1 (6 bases). Trimming took off 5 bases at V and 3 bases at J, with 13 bases between the two ends. This CDR3 comprises 14 residues. Per the germline V gene, CDR1 is MNHEY and CDR2 is SVGEGT. CDR3 protein: CASSPTGNKETQYF. The CDR3 nucleotides read TGTGCCAGCAGTCCTACAGGGAACAAAGAGACCCAGTACTTC.

This clonotype was detected a few times. This sequence joins TRBV7-8 and TRBJ2-3; D is uncertain. The germline CDR1 and CDR2 sequences are SGHVS and FQNEAQ. The CDR3 covers 12 residues. V lost 2 bases and J 6 bases, leaving 6 bases between the germline ends. The CDR3 region is CASSLSEDTQYF. CDR3 coding DNA: TGTGCCAGCAGCTTATCCGAGGATACGCAGTATTTT.

This clonotype was counted ten times or more. The chain couples TRBV29-1 to TRBJ2-3; 11 bases fit TRBD2. The CDR3 has 16 residues. The J segment lost 2 bases and the V segment lost 4 bases, leaving 8 bases of the junction unmatched. Germline assignment: CDR1 SQVTM and CDR2 ANQGSEA. The DNA of the CDR3 is TGCAGCGTTGCGGGGAGACTAGCGGGATCCACAGATACGCAGTATTTT. Its protein is CSVAGRLAGSTDTQYF.

This clonotype occurred a few times. This chain joins TRBV4-1 and TRBJ2-5; D remains ambiguous. Germline V gives CDR1 MGHRA, CDR2 YSYEKL. Trimming cost V 1 base and J 3 bases, with 9 bases left between them. The CDR3 contains 14 residues. CDR3 bases: TGCGCCAGCAGCCAAGCGAAAGGGAAAGAGACCCAGTACTTC. This encodes CASSQAKGKETQYF.

This clonotype was counted only a few times. The V call is TRBV12-3 or TRBV12-4, the J call TRBJ2-3; D perhaps matches TRBD1 (5 bases). Trimming removed 5 bases from V and 2 bases from J, with 11 bases in between. The CDR3 loop spans 14 amino acids. The CDR3 DNA reads as TGTGCCAGCAGTCGCCGACAGCTCACAGATACGCAGTATTTT. Encoded protein: CASSRRQLTDTQYF.

This sequence joins TRBV18 and TRBJ2-5; D is unclear. CDR3 length: 12 amino acids. Trimming cost V 3 bases and J 5 bases, with 7 bases left between them. From germline, CDR1 is KGHSH and CDR2 LQKENI. The CDR3 DNA reads as TGTGCCAGCTCACCGATTGGGGAGACCCAGTACTTC. This sequence encodes CASSPIGETQYF.

This clonotype turned up a few times. The chain combines TRBV2 with TRBJ2-3, with TRBD1 as a possible D gene (8 bases). The CDR3 has 15 amino acids. Germline CDR1 and CDR2: SNHLY and FYNNEI. V shed 6 bases and J shed 1 base, with 14 bases lying between them. CDR3 sequence reads: CASRDRGGGTDTQYF. In DNA, the CDR3 is TGTGCCAGCAGAGACAGGGGAGGGGGCACAGATACGCAGTATTTT.

This clonotype has just a few counts. J is TRBJ2-3 and V is TRBV28, with D possibly being TRBD1 (7 bases). This CDR3 spans 15 amino acids. Trimming pared 4 bases from V and 4 bases from J, leaving 15 bases between. The germline gives CDR1 MDHEN, CDR2 SYDVKM. CDR3: CASSSRQGGADTQYF. The CDR3 DNA reads as TGTGCCAGCAGTTCCCGACAGGGCGGGGCAGATACGCAGTATTTT.

J is TRBJ2-5 and V is TRBV7-8; D may be TRBD1 or TRBD2 (6 bases each). Germline CDR1 is SGHVS and CDR2 is FQNEAQ. The CDR3 has 12 residues. Trimming took 7 bases from V and 5 from J, leaving 11 bases between them. The CDR3: CASIGGGETQYF. CDR3 DNA sequence: TGTGCCAGCATCGGGGGCGGGGAGACCCAGTACTTC.